This T cell receptor beta chain was recovered during a study of T-cell reconstitution after alpha-beta-depleted transplantation in children. The V gene's germline CDR1 is DFQATT and CDR2 SNEGSKA (reference sequence). The length of the CDR3 is 13 residues. V lost 0 bases and J 4 bases, leaving 10 bases between the germline ends. Unique molecular identifiers were incorporated into the prepared TCRbeta library. TCRdb analysed the PCR reads with MiXCR anew, one entry per CDR3 protein. The data show about 540,000 distinct CDR3 sequences, around 16% seen once. The chain carries TRBV20-1 and TRBJ2-7; D is unresolved. The TCR comes from a human donor who donated a stem cell graft to a child with acute lymphoblastic leukemia. The material sequenced was PBMCs from the stem cell graft donor, taken from the stem cell graft. In DNA form, the CDR3 reads TGCAGTGCTAGAGATAGACATTCTTACGAGCAGTACTTC. Translated: CSARDRHSYEQYF.